This T cell receptor beta chain was profiled in a study of blood T cells in healthy people across ages. The CDR3 contains 13 residues. Study-level points and caveats: Diversity was higher, and naive CD4+ cells more numerous, in long-lived donors than in aged donors. Per million T cells, TCR beta diversity dropped about linearly as age rose.

Primed by a sample-barcoded 5' primer and a J-beta primer mix, a second PCR proceeded for about 6 to 12 cycles. Via MiXCR, TCRdb re-called the 5' RACE reads, giving one row per CDR3 protein. The profile shows more than 800,000 distinct CDR3 sequences, 40% to 55% of them singletons. A remark on this clonotype: The antigen remains unidentified.

The sample comprised blood. This chain links TRBV21-1 with TRBJ1-4; the DNA was not compared with TRBD1, the D call given in the table. TRBV21-1 is reported as a pseudogene. The sequence was obtained from a woman between 55 and 75 years old in good health. CDR3 sequence: CASSDRGREKLFF. Here the CDR3 DNA reads TGTGCCAGCAGCGACAGGGGAAGGGAAAAACTGTTTTTT.